This entry lists 32 T cell receptor beta chains sequenced from one sample in a study of CD8+ T cells in alopecia areata (dated by TCRdb to the late 2010s). The time point label here, explained by the study, means: 24 weeks on oral tofacitinib. The treatment or condition label here, explained by the study, means: oral pan-JAK inhibitor, 5-10 mg twice daily. Libraries were built with the immunoSEQ multiplex PCR assay. RNA was extracted from all samples and reverse transcribed into cDNA, which served as template for TCR sequencing. The table comes from immuneACCESS by way of TCRdb, which keeps in-frame sequences with V and J called. Part of the clones is missing from these tables; in studies checked, under half for an unresolved V gene and the rest for unknown reasons. The sample contains about 76,000 clones, around 66% of them found a single time. The biggest ten clones account for roughly a quarter of the sample.

The sequencing here drew on CD8+ T cells sorted from blood, taken at week 24, from a patient treated with tofacitinib. These receptors originate from a human donor with alopecia areata.

CDR3 loop: CASRTSLTEAFF. The CDR3 nucleotides read TGTGCCAGTAGGACCTCCCTGACTGAAGCTTTCTTT. The V gene is TRBV19, the J gene TRBJ1-1; no definite D call. V was shortened by 6 bases and J by 5 bases, with 10 bases between the two germline ends. Germline V gene sequence: CDR1 LNHDA, CDR2 SQIVND (reference sequence). The CDR3 totals 12 residues.

In its sample, this clone was seen a few times. V usage is TRBV28 and J usage is TRBJ2-5; 12 positions match TRBD2. This CDR3 is 18 amino acids long. Germline assignment: CDR1 MDHEN and CDR2 SYDVKM. J lost 1 base, V lost 2 bases, and 8 bases had no gene match. In DNA form, the CDR3 reads TGTGCCAGCAGTTTACTGACTAGCGGGAGTCTAGGCCAAGAGACCCAGTACTTC. Translated, it gives CASSLLTSGSLGQETQYF.

This clone was found once. The chain employs TRBV30 and TRBJ2-3, with D tentatively TRBD1 (5 bases). Trimming removed 4 bases at V and 2 bases at J, with 13 bases between. CDR1 and CDR2 (germline): GTSNPN, SVGIG (reference sequence). CDR3 length: 14 residues. As DNA, the CDR3 is TGTGCCTGGACCCAGGGCATGACCACAGATACGCAGTATTTT. This gives the protein CAWTQGMTTDTQYF.

The rearrangement links TRBV23-1 to TRBJ2-5, with a weak D call TRBD2 (5 bases). TRBV23-1 is treated as an ORF (open reading frame) with a function not yet certain. There are 18 residues in the CDR3. V was cut by 4 bases and J by 2 bases, with 23 bases left in between. CDR3 DNA: TGCGCCAGCAGTCTAGAGGGCGTGAGGATCTTCTCGCAAGAGACCCAGTACTTC. Encoded protein: CASSLEGVRIFSQETQYF.

This chain joins TRBV19 and TRBJ2-5, with 7 positions matching TRBD1. Unmatched junction bases numbered 9, after V lost 5 bases and J lost 0 bases. Per the germline V gene, CDR1 is LNHDA and CDR2 is SQIVND (reference sequence). This CDR3 spans 16 amino acids. In DNA, the CDR3 is TGTGCCAGTAGTTCAGGGGACAGCCCCTACCAAGAGACCCAGTACTTC. Translating gives CASSSGDSPYQETQYF.

This clone was seen only a few times. This rearrangement joins TRBV28 to TRBJ2-1, with unresolved D. Germline CDR1 is MDHEN and CDR2 is SYDVKM. This CDR3 region has 15 residues. The V and J ends lost 5 bases and 6 bases respectively, with 17 bases between them. The CDR3 region is CASSRTGPTINEQFF. The CDR3 DNA follows: TGTGCCAGCAGTCGCACCGGACCTACCATCAATGAGCAGTTCTTC.

This clone was recorded a few times. This chain uses TRBV29-1 with TRBJ2-7; D call uncertain. Trimming pared 2 bases from V and 2 bases from J, leaving 10 bases between. The CDR3 totals 13 residues. Germline V gene lookup returns CDR1 SQVTM and CDR2 ANQGSEA. CDR3 sequence: CSVERAGAYEQYF. The CDR3 DNA is TGCAGCGTTGAAAGGGCAGGAGCCTACGAGCAGTACTTC.

The rearrangement uses TRBV7-2 and TRBJ1-4; TRBD1 matches 7 bases. This CDR3 is built from 15 residues. Trimming took 5 bases from V and 13 from J; bases not matched to a gene: 16. CDR1 SGHTA and CDR2 FQGNSA come from the germline V gene. DNA of the CDR3: TGTGCCAGCAGCCAAGCCCAGCGGGACAGTACGCGACTGTTTTTT. This sequence encodes CASSQAQRDSTRLFF.

Only a few counts were recorded for this clone. CDR3 amino acids: CASSDYAAEETQYF. For the CDR3, the DNA is TGTGCCAGTAGCGATTACGCAGCGGAAGAGACCCAGTACTTC. The rearrangement joins TRBV19 to TRBJ2-5; a possible D gene is TRBD2 (5 bases). Deletions cut 6 bases from V and 3 bases from J, with 14 bases between. CDR3 length: 14 residues. Per germline, CDR1 LNHDA and CDR2 SQIVND (reference sequence).

The rearrangement joins TRBV6-6 to TRBJ1-1; no definite D call. The germline gives CDR1 MNHNY, CDR2 SVGAGI (reference sequence). Trimming stripped 6 bases from V and 0 bases from J, with 11 bases between. The CDR3 covers 14 residues. The CDR3 is CASSLLLMNTEAFF. The CDR3 nucleotides read TGTGCCAGCAGCTTACTTCTCATGAACACTGAAGCTTTCTTT.

The chain has TRBV7-9 and TRBJ1-1; the D gene is possibly TRBD1 (5 bases). Germline V CDR1 and CDR2: SEHNR, FQNEAQ (reference sequence). CDR3 length equals 14 residues. V dropped 6 bases and J dropped 5 bases, with 16 bases sitting between them. CDR3 amino acids: CASSEGRPGTEAFF. In nucleotides, the CDR3 is TGTGCCAGCAGTGAGGGACGTCCGGGGACTGAAGCTTTCTTT.

This clone has only a few counts. This chain joins TRBV9 and TRBJ1-5, with D perhaps matching TRBD1 (6 bases). The length of the CDR3 is 16 residues. V lost 2 bases, J lost 4 bases, and 16 bases lay in between. Looked up from germline, CDR1 is SGDLS and CDR2 is YYNGEE. CDR3 nucleotides: TGTGCCAGCAGCGTCCAGGGGAGGGTTAAGAATCAGCCCCAGCATTTT. Translated, it gives CASSVQGRVKNQPQHF.

The chain employs TRBV27 and TRBJ2-1, with D tentatively TRBD2 (6 bases). Deletions cut 6 bases from V and 4 bases from J, with 19 bases between. The length of the CDR3 is 16 residues. Germline-derived CDR1 and CDR2 are MNHEY and SMNVEV (reference sequence). CDR3 residues: CASRIGGPPTYNEQFF. DNA of the CDR3: TGTGCCAGCAGAATAGGAGGGCCCCCAACTTACAATGAGCAGTTCTTC.

This rearrangement joins TRBV19 to TRBJ2-6, with TRBD1 matching 10 bases. The CDR3 contains 16 residues. J was trimmed by 2 bases and V by 5 bases; bases with no gene match: 3. Germline V CDR1 and CDR2: LNHDA, SQIVND (reference sequence). The chain's CDR3 is CASSPGTGAGANVLTF. The CDR3 DNA is TGTGCCAGTAGTCCCGGGACAGGGGCTGGGGCCAACGTCCTGACTTTC.

This clone was detected a few times. This chain joins TRBV28 and TRBJ2-1; TRBD2 is a possible D gene (6 bases). The CDR3 has 13 residues. CDR1 and CDR2 (germline): MDHEN, SYDVKM. V was cut by 3 bases and J by 6 bases, with 9 bases left in between. The CDR3 is CASSLEGFNEQFF. DNA of the CDR3: TGTGCCAGCAGTTTGGAGGGGTTCAATGAGCAGTTCTTC.

J is TRBJ2-2 and V is TRBV19, with D possibly called TRBD1 or TRBD2 (5 bases each). The CDR3 length is 15 residues. V lost 3 bases and J 5 bases, leaving 13 bases between the germline ends. The germline CDR1 and CDR2 sequences are LNHDA and SQIVND (reference sequence). The CDR3 DNA reads as TGTGCCAGTAGTATCGGGAAGACAGATACCGGGGAGCTGTTTTTT. This translates into CASSIGKTDTGELFF.

V gene TRBV29-1 combines with J gene TRBJ2-7, with D perhaps TRBD1 (5 bases). V lost 0 bases and J lost 3, with 15 bases in between. Germline V gene data show CDR1 as SQVTM and CDR2 as ANQGSEA. This CDR3 is 15 amino acids long. The CDR3 DNA is TGCAGCGTTGAAGATAGGGCAGGGAAAAGCTACGAGCAGTACTTC. Protein: CSVEDRAGKSYEQYF.

The gene calls are TRBV27 and TRBJ2-1, with 11 bases matching TRBD2. In germline, CDR1 is MNHEY, CDR2 SMNVEV (reference sequence). The CDR3 is made up of 16 amino acids. Trimming cost V 7 bases and J 4 bases; bases outside gene matches: 9. The CDR3 region has the DNA TGTGCCAGCACTCAGCTAGCGGGGGGAACTTACAATGAGCAGTTCTTC. This encodes CASTQLAGGTYNEQFF.

CDR3: CASIGTFNQPQHF. In nucleotides, the CDR3 is TGTGCCAGTATAGGGACCTTCAATCAGCCCCAGCATTTT. J is TRBJ1-5 and V is TRBV19; possible D gene TRBD1, 5 bases. V gave up 7 bases and J gave up 3 bases, with 10 bases separating them. Germline assignment: CDR1 LNHDA and CDR2 SQIVND (reference sequence). The CDR3 totals 13 residues.

J is TRBJ1-2 and V is TRBV4-2, with TRBD1 matching over 8 bases. The trim removed 4 bases at V and 4 bases at J, leaving 17 bases unmatched. The length of the CDR3 is 18 residues. CDR1 is LGHNA, CDR2 YNFKEQ, per germline. The CDR3 nucleotides are TGTGCCAGCAGCCTCACCACCGGGGACAGGATGGATAGCTATGGCTACACCTTC. It yields the protein CASSLTTGDRMDSYGYTF.

This clone was found once. The chain uses TRBV19 and TRBJ2-1, with 9 bases lining up with TRBD2. Per germline, CDR1 LNHDA and CDR2 SQIVND (reference sequence). The V segment lost 7 bases and the J segment 9 bases; nucleotides outside the gene matches: 7. This CDR3 region has 13 residues. The CDR3 loop reads CASTPSGTSEQFF. The CDR3 DNA sequence: TGTGCCAGTACCCCTAGCGGGACTAGTGAGCAGTTCTTC.

This chain connects TRBV11-1 to TRBJ2-1, with D possibly matching TRBD1 (5 bases). This CDR3 is 11 amino acids long. V was pared by 6 bases and J by 13 bases, with 13 bases between. Germline values: CDR1 SGHAT, CDR2 FQDESV (reference sequence). CDR3 loop: CASRQASTQFF. CDR3 bases: TGTGCCAGCAGACAGGCCTCGACACAGTTCTTC.

The rearrangement uses TRBV7-9 and TRBJ2-3; 11 bases are a match to TRBD2. Germline V gene data show CDR1 as SEHNR and CDR2 as FQNEAQ (reference sequence). The CDR3 has 16 amino acids. Unmatched junction bases numbered 7, after V lost 5 bases and J lost 3 bases. In DNA form, the CDR3 reads TGTGCCAGCAGCCTTCTAGCGGGGGGAGTGACAGATACGCAGTATTTT. It codes for CASSLLAGGVTDTQYF.

The chain recombines TRBV19 with TRBJ1-2; D is undetermined. Between the trimmed V and J ends, which lost 7 bases and 6 bases, there was a span of 9 bases. Germline CDR1 LNHDA, CDR2 SQIVND (reference sequence). This CDR3 region has 11 residues. As DNA, the CDR3 is TGTGCCAGTACGACCGGGGATGGCTACACCTTC. Protein sequence: CASTTGDGYTF.

The CDR3 DNA is TGCAGCGTTTCCCCCGGGACAGCCTACAATGAGCAGTTCTTC. Translating gives CSVSPGTAYNEQFF. V and J are TRBV29-1 and TRBJ2-1, with 7 positions matching TRBD1. V shed 5 bases and J 2 bases; nucleotides not matched to a gene: 6. Germline CDR1 reads SQVTM; CDR2 reads ANQGSEA. This CDR3 contains 14 residues.

The rearrangement uses TRBV28 and TRBJ2-1; 9 bases fit TRBD2. Per germline, CDR1 MDHEN and CDR2 SYDVKM. The ends lost 2 bases at V and 9 bases at J; junction bases unmatched: 5. The CDR3 has 14 residues. For the CDR3, the DNA is TGTGCCAGCAGTTTAGCGGCGCGGGAGGGTGAGCAGTTCTTC. Protein: CASSLAAREGEQFF.

The CDR3 is CASTDGQTRLEDNEQFF. The CDR3 coding sequence is TGTGCCAGCACCGACGGACAGACACGTCTTGAGGACAATGAGCAGTTCTTC. The chain recombines TRBV9 with TRBJ2-1; TRBD1 is a possible D gene (6 bases). Trimming took off 6 bases at V and 5 bases at J, with 24 bases between the two ends. The CDR3 is made up of 17 amino acids. Germline assignment: CDR1 SGDLS and CDR2 YYNGEE.

V is TRBV9 and J is TRBJ2-1, with 8 nucleotides matching TRBD2. V shed 4 bases, J shed 8 bases, and the junction held 5 bases outside the gene matches. Germline values: CDR1 SGDLS, CDR2 YYNGEE. There are 13 residues in the CDR3. The CDR3: CASSPGGSDEQFF. DNA of the CDR3: TGTGCCAGCAGCCCGGGGGGGTCAGATGAGCAGTTCTTC. The full variable domain, in which reference TRBV9 and TRBJ2-1 provide the parts outside the CDR3, is DSGVTQTPKHLITATGQRVTLRCSPRSGDLSVYWYQQSLDQGLQFLIQYYNGEERAKGNILERFSAQQFPDLHSELNLSSLELGDSALYFCASSPGGSDEQFFGPGTRLTVL.

The chain has TRBV7-8 and TRBJ2-7, with TRBD2 identical over 9 bases. CDR1 is SGHVS and CDR2 is FQNEAQ in the germline V gene. V was clipped by 7 bases and J by 4 bases; unmatched bases: 11. The CDR3 sequence is 15 residues long. This CDR3 is CASTKWREGRYEQYF. CDR3 sequence (DNA): TGTGCCAGCACCAAGTGGCGGGAGGGCCGGTACGAGCAGTACTTC.

The chain uses TRBV15 and TRBJ2-1; 8 bases are shared with TRBD2. Unmatched junction bases numbered 9, after V lost 3 bases and J lost 8 bases. This CDR3 has 15 amino acids. Looked up from germline, CDR1 is LNHNV and CDR2 is YYDKDF (reference sequence). The DNA of the CDR3 is TGTGCCACCAGCAGTTCCGGGGGGGCCATCTATGAGCAGTTCTTC. It codes for CATSSSGGAIYEQFF.

This chain joins TRBV9 and TRBJ1-6; D is possibly TRBD1 (5 bases). Trimming cost V 0 bases and J 0 bases, with 16 bases left between them. The CDR3 has 19 amino acids. In germline, CDR1 is SGDLS, CDR2 YYNGEE. The chain's CDR3 is CASSVADTDPSSYNSPLHF. In DNA, the CDR3 is TGTGCCAGCAGCGTAGCGGACACCGACCCGAGCTCCTATAATTCACCCCTCCACTTT. The complete variable domain, with remaining parts taken from reference TRBV9 and TRBJ1-6, reads DSGVTQTPKHLITATGQRVTLRCSPRSGDLSVYWYQQSLDQGLQFLIQYYNGEERAKGNILERFSAQQFPDLHSELNLSSLELGDSALYFCASSVADTDPSSYNSPLHFGNGTRLTVT.

The genes are TRBV4-3 and TRBJ2-7; TRBD2 matches 7 bases. CDR3 size: 16 residues. Trimming at V came to 3 bases and at J to 7 bases, leaving 15 bases not matched to a gene. Germline V gene sequence: CDR1 LGHNA, CDR2 YSLEER. CDR3 in amino acids: CASSQDRLGGSMEQYF. The CDR3 DNA reads as TGCGCCAGCAGCCAGGATCGACTCGGGGGGAGTATGGAGCAGTACTTC.